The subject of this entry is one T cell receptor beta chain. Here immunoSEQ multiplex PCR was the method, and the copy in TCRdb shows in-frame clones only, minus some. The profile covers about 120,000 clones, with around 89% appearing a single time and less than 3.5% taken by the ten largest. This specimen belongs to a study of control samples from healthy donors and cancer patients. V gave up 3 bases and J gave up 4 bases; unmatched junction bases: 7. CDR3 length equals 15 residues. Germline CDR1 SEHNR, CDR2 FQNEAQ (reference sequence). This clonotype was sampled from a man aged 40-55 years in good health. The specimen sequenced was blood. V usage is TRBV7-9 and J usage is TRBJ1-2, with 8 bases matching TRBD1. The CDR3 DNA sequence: TGTGCCAGCAGCTTGGGGACAGGAATTGGCTATGGCTACACCTTC. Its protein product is CASSLGTGIGYGYTF.